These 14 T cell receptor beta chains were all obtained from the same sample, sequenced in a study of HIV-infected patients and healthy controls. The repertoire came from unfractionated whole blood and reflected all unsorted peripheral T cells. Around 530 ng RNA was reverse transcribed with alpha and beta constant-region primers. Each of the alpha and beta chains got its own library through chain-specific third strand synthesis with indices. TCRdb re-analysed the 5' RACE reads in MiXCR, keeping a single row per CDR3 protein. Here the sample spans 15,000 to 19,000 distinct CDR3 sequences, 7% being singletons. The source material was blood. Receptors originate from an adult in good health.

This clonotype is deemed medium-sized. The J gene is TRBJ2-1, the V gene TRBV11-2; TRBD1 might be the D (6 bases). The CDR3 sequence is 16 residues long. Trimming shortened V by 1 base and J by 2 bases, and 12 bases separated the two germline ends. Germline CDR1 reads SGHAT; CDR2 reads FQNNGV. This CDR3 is CASSLVVTGTYNEQFF. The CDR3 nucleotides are TGTGCCAGCAGCTTAGTTGTAACAGGGACCTACAATGAGCAGTTCTTC.

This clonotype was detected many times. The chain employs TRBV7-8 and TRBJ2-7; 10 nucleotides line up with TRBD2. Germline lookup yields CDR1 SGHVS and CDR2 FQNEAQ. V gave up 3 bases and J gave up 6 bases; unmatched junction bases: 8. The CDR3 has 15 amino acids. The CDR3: CASSFRTSGLGEQYF. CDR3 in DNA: TGTGCCAGCAGCTTTCGGACTAGCGGCTTAGGCGAGCAGTACTTC.

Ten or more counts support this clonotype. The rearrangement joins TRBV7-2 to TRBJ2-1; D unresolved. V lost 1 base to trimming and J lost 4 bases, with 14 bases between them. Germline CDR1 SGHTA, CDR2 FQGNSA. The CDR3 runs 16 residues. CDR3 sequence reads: CASSLGARIDYNEQFF. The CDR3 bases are TGTGCCAGCAGCTTAGGGGCTAGGATAGATTACAATGAGCAGTTCTTC.

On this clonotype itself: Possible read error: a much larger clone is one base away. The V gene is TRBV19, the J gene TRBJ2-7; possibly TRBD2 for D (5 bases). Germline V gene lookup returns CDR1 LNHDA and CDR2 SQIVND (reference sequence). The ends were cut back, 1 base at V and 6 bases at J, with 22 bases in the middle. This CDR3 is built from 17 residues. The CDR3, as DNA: TGTGCCAGTAGTATAGGAGGGCCAGGAAAGGGCTATGGCGAGCAGTACTTC. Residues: CASSIGGPGKGYGEQYF.

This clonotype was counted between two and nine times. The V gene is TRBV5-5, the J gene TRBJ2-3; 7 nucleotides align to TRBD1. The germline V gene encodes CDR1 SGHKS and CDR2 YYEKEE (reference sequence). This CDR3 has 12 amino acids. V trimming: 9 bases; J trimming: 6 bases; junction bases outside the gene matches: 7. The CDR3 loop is CATTGVGDTQYF. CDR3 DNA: TGTGCCACCACAGGGGTTGGGGATACGCAGTATTTT. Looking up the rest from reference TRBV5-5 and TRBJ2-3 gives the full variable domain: DAGVTQSPTHLIKTRGQQVTLRCSPISGHKSVSWYQQVLGQGPQFIFQYYEKEERGRGNFPDRFSARQFPNYSSELNVNALLLGDSALYLCATTGVGDTQYFGPGTRLTVL.

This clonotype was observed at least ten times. The chain's CDR3 is CASSMDRRGEAFF. The CDR3 nucleotides read TGTGCCAGTAGTATGGATCGGCGTGGCGAAGCTTTCTTT. The gene calls are TRBV19 and TRBJ1-1; D gene ambiguous. From germline, CDR1 is LNHDA and CDR2 SQIVND (reference sequence). The length of the CDR3 is 13 residues. Trimming pared 3 bases from V and 8 bases from J, leaving 13 bases between.

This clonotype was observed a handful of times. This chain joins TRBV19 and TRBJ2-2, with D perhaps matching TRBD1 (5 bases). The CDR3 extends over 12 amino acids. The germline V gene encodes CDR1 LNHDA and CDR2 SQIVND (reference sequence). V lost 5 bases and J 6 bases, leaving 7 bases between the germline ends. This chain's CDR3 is CASSQGSGELFF. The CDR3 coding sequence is TGTGCCAGTAGTCAGGGTTCCGGGGAGCTGTTTTTT.

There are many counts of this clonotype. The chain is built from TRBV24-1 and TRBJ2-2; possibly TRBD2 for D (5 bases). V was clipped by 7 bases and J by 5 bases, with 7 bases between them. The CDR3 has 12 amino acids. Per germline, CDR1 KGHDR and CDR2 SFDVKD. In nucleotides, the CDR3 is TGTGCCACCAGCGGGGTTACCGGGGAGCTGTTTTTT. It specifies CATSGVTGELFF.

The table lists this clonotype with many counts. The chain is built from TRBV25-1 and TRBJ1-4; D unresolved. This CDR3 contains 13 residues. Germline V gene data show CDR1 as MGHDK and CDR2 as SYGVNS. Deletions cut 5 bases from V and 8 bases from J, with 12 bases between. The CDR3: CASSSAFWEKLFF. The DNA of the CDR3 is TGTGCCAGCAGTTCCGCGTTCTGGGAAAAACTGTTTTTT.

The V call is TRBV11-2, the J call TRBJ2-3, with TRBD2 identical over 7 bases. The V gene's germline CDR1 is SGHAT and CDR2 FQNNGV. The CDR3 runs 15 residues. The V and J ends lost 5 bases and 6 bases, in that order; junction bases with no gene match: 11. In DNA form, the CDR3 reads TGTGCCAGCAGCCCAGCGGGGATCCCCCGTGATACGCAGTATTTT. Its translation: CASSPAGIPRDTQYF.

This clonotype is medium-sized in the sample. The CDR3 here is CSATPVGGPYSNQPQHF. CDR3 sequence (DNA): TGCAGTGCTACGCCGGTGGGGGGGCCTTATAGCAATCAGCCCCAGCATTTT. The chain is built from TRBV20-1 and TRBJ1-5; D possibly corresponds to TRBD1 (6 bases). Per germline, CDR1 DFQATT and CDR2 SNEGSKA (reference sequence). CDR3 length: 17 residues. The ends were cut back, 4 bases at V and 0 bases at J, with 19 bases in the middle.

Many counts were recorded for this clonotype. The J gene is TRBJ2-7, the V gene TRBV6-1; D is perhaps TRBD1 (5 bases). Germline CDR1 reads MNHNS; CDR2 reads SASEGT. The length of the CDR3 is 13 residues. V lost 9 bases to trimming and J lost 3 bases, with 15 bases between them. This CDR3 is CASPGRDNYEQYF. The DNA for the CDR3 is TGTGCCAGTCCCGGCAGGGATAACTACGAGCAGTACTTC.

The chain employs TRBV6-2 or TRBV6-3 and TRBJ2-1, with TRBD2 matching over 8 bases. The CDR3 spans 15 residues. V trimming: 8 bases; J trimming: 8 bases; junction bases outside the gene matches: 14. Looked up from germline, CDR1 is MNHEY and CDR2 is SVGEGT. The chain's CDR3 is CASSGGGGGFHEQFF. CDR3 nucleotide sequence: TGTGCCAGCTCCGGGGGGGGGGGCGGTTTCCATGAGCAGTTCTTC.

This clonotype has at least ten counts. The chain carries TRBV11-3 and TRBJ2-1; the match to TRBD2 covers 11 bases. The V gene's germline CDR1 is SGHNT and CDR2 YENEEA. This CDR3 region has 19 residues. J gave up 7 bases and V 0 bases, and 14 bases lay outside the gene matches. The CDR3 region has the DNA TGTGCCAGCAGCTTAGAGTCCTCCTGGATAGCGGGAGGGGGTAATGAGCAGTTCTTC. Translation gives CASSLESSWIAGGGNEQFF.